The entry that follows covers one T cell receptor (beta chain) sequence. Its antigen is not identified. CDR1 is LNHDA and CDR2 is SQIVND in the germline V gene (reference sequence). The CDR3 is 15 amino acids. V gave up 7 bases and J gave up 11 bases; unmatched junction bases: 17. The source of the sample is a study of cytomegalovirus exposure and HLA in healthy donors. Whole-study results and caveats: As confirmed in vitro, three CMV-associated chains were specific for CMV antigens.

Sequencing used immunoSEQ multiplex PCR; TCRdb keeps in-frame clones, though not all of them. The sample holds about 98,000 clones, around 90% seen once. V is TRBV19 and J is TRBJ1-1, with 9 bases matching TRBD1. The sequenced sample was PBMCs. This receptor was identified in a woman in her twenties or thirties in good health and CMV-seronegative. CDR3 nucleotides: TGTGCCAGTATAAATCTGTTCCGGGGACAGGGAGTTGCTTTCTTT. As protein: CASINLFRGQGVAFF.